This TCR beta chain was sequenced for a study of T cells in Graves' hyperthyroidism and ophthalmopathy (dated by TCRdb to about 2019). Notes on the research overall: Peripheral blood was sampled at the time of initial diagnosis, prior to any treatment. After blood sampling, hyperthyroidism patients were treated with methimazole at a starting dose of 30 mg daily, and ophthalmopathy patients were treated with high-dose intravenous methylprednisolone. In addition, the study compared T-cell repertoires in thyroid tissue and in blood from roughly six Graves' hyperthyroidism patients. TCR V-J signatures able to tell the groups apart were searched for in a discovery cohort of 90 to 100 patients, of whom under 45 had Graves' ophthalmopathy and some 60 had stable Graves' hyperthyroidism. The 75 to 100 discovery patients were randomly divided into training and test sets at a 7:3 ratio. Prospective prediction of ophthalmopathy was tested in an independent validation cohort of some 19 hyperthyroidism patients and 15 to 17 patients who later progressed to ophthalmopathy. TCR Vbeta CDR3 sequencing of some 140 peripheral blood samples (over 40 ophthalmopathy, roughly 72 hyperthyroidism and roughly 17 progressor patients) is reported in the paper.

The germline V gene supplies CDR1 MNHNS and CDR2 SASEGT. Trimming removed 5 bases from V and 6 bases from J, leaving 13 bases between the germline ends. Including cysteine and phenylalanine, the CDR3 has 14 amino acids. The entry retains the CDR3 DNA only, 42 bases that are in frame from base 1. The TCR beta CDR3 regions were amplified from RNA transcripts. The TCR CDR3 was subjected to a first round of RT-PCR using the HTBI primer set and the Qiagen OneStep RT-PCR kit. Libraries were constructed in a second round of multiplex PCR, after which size selection and purification were carried out. Libraries were sequenced paired-end with 100 bp reads on an Illumina HiSeq2000. In the source study's methods: SOAPnuke was used to process the raw data, with reads discarded if the reads contained adapters or uncalled bases, had a mean Phred below 15, or lacked an exact constant-primer or identifier match. High-quality paired reads were merged with COPE v1.2.5, and unique nucleotide sequences were defined as clonotypes. MiTCR v1.1 was used to align clonotypes to the IMGT TRBV, TRBD and TRBJ reference segments. The analysis was restricted to V-J combinations with a frequency above 0.0001, which together covered 99.2% of the repertoires. A TCS score was defined as the ratio of F50 (clonal expansion) to E x V (chaos), with BLOSUM62-based TCRdist applied between CDR3 peptides within each V-J. Welch's t-statistics and random forest reduced just over 500 V-J features to some 14, which were used in a naive Bayes classifier (R e1071). TCRdb reanalyzed the raw reads on its own, using fastp at Q25 for trimming and MiXCR for clone calling, and kept in-frame beta chains. Rows with one shared CDR3 protein collapse into an entry with the most common genes and DNA. The V and J calls reflect TCRdb's pipeline rather than the authors' work. The sample profile shows 650,000 to 700,000 distinct CDR3 sequences; roughly 17% of them were found once. The ten largest clones represent 15% to 19% of the sample.

Results and caveats for the whole study, not just this receptor: A model built on a 13 V-J signature distinguished ophthalmopathy from stable hyperthyroidism, reaching approximately 89% sensitivity and about 81% specificity in cross-validation and 80%/75% in testing. Most expanded thyroid clonotypes (frequency above 0.001) were also detected in blood, suggesting blood repertoires may reflect thyroid immune responses. In validation, the model predicted progression to ophthalmopathy a median of about 6.8 months before onset, with approximately 71% sensitivity and around 76% specificity. Sample size was not statistically predetermined, and investigators were not blinded to group allocation.

Graves' hyperthyroidism was defined as stable when no progression to ophthalmopathy occurred over 18 months of follow-up. Hyperthyroidism patients were newly diagnosed, had a disease duration of under 2 months, and were aged 18 to 65 years. The study excluded patients with uncontrolled infections, other autoimmune diseases, pregnancy or lactation. Diagnoses were established on the basis of clinical symptoms, serum thyroxine and TRAb, thyroid ultrasound, and orbital computed tomography. Ficoll-Paque density gradient centrifugation was used to isolate PBMCs from approximately 11 ml of fresh peripheral blood. Total RNA was extracted with Trizol reagent, and quality was checked on an Agilent 2100 Bioanalyzer. This clonotype was counted between two and nine times. The clone's antigen remains unknown. No clone much larger than this one lies a single base away; base qualities are absent.

Recombination joined TRBV6-1 with TRBJ2-2; tentative D gene TRBD1, with 5 bases matching. The receptor comes from a man aged 45-65 years with Graves' hyperthyroidism. The specimen was blood. CDR3 region: CASSSRIRAGELFF. The nucleotide sequence reads TGTGCCAGCAGTTCACGGATCAGGGCCGGGGAGCTGTTTTTT.